This passage covers 20 T cell receptor beta chains from one sample sequenced in a study of T cells in Graves' hyperthyroidism and ophthalmopathy (dated by TCRdb to 2018 to 2020). The library was built by means of multiplex PCR. Sequencer: Illumina HiSeq 2000. The TCR beta CDR3 regions were amplified from RNA transcripts. The TCR CDR3 was subjected to a first round of RT-PCR using the HTBI primer set and the Qiagen OneStep RT-PCR kit. TCRdb passed the public sequencing reads through fastp at Q25 and MiXCR, retaining productive beta sequences. Each CDR3 protein appears once, grouped with its most common genes and DNA. The sample table contains about 500,000 distinct CDR3 sequences; only one count was recorded for about an eighth of them. 15% to 20% of the sample comes from the top ten. Sequencing input: blood. Every receptor here comes from a woman aged 18-30 years with Graves' hyperthyroidism.

This clonotype was seen ten or more times. This rearrangement joins TRBV28 to TRBJ1-1, with D possibly TRBD1 on 6 matching bases. Trimming pared 6 bases from V and 7 bases from J, leaving 21 bases between. Germline V gene sequence: CDR1 MDHEN, CDR2 SYDVKM. The CDR3 is 15 residues long. DNA for the CDR3: TGTGCCAGCAGCTCTCGCCGGGGGCTTTCGATTGAAGCTTTCTTT. Translated: CASSSRRGLSIEAFF.

The chain uses TRBV29-1 and TRBJ2-7, with D possibly matching TRBD1 (6 bases). The V and J ends lost 6 bases and 0 bases respectively, with 15 bases between them. The germline V gene has CDR1 SQVTM and CDR2 ANQGSEA. This CDR3 is built from 14 residues. This CDR3 is CSVAGTLSSYEQYF. In nucleotides, the CDR3 is TGCAGCGTCGCCGGGACACTGAGCTCCTACGAGCAGTACTTC.

This clonotype was observed at least ten times. The chain carries TRBV2 and TRBJ1-4; tentatively, D is TRBD1 (5 bases). The CDR3 spans 15 residues. CDR1 is SNHLY and CDR2 is FYNNEI in the germline V gene. V lost 6 bases, J lost 7 bases, and 18 bases lay in between. In DNA form, the CDR3 reads TGTGCCAGCAGCTCAAGAGATCGGGGCATTGAAAAACTGTTTTTT. Encoded protein: CASSSRDRGIEKLFF.

This clonotype was recorded many times. This chain joins TRBV30 and TRBJ1-6; a possible D gene is TRBD1 (6 bases). With 3 bases removed from V and 11 bases from J, the gap between germline ends came to 17 bases. Germline CDR1 GTSNPN, CDR2 SVGIG (reference sequence). This CDR3 is built from 14 residues. DNA of the CDR3: TGTGCCTGGAGGGGCCAGGGGCTTTTGGCACCCCTCCACTTT. It is translated as CAWRGQGLLAPLHF.

This clonotype was observed at least ten times. The CDR3 sequence: CASISGLAHMATQYF. The CDR3 bases are TGTGCCAGCATCTCCGGACTAGCACACATGGCTACGCAGTATTTT. The chain uses TRBV2 and TRBJ2-3; 8 bases are a match to TRBD2. Trimming at V came to 7 bases and at J to 8 bases, leaving 14 bases not matched to a gene. Germline V lookup: CDR1 SNHLY, CDR2 FYNNEI. The CDR3 consists of 15 residues.

CDR3 nucleotides: TGTGCCAGCAGCCCCGGGACTAGCGGGATAGGTGAGCAGTTCTTC. This translates into CASSPGTSGIGEQFF. The chain employs TRBV11-3 and TRBJ2-1, with 13 bases that match TRBD2. The J segment lost 9 bases and the V segment lost 5 bases, leaving 7 bases of the junction unmatched. There are 15 residues in the CDR3. Germline CDR1 is SGHNT and CDR2 is YENEEA.

This clonotype was detected ten times or more. The chain is built from TRBV28 and TRBJ2-1, with TRBD1 matching 8 bases. This CDR3 is 14 amino acids long. V shed 5 bases and J 7 bases; nucleotides not matched to a gene: 7. Germline CDR1 reads MDHEN; CDR2 reads SYDVKM. CDR3 loop: CASSTKRDRNEQFF. In nucleotides, the CDR3 is TGTGCCAGCAGTACGAAAAGGGACAGGAATGAGCAGTTCTTC.

This clonotype occurred many times. This chain joins TRBV30 and TRBJ1-5; 10 bases are a match to TRBD1. CDR1 and CDR2 from the germline V gene are GTSNPN and SVGIG (reference sequence). With V trimmed by 0 bases and J by 9 bases, 8 bases remained unmatched. This CDR3 comprises 15 residues. CDR3 region: CAWSVPGQGVRPQHF. The CDR3 coding sequence is TGTGCCTGGAGTGTTCCCGGACAGGGGGTTCGGCCCCAGCATTTT.

At least ten counts were recorded for this clonotype. V and J are TRBV2 and TRBJ1-5, with 9 bases aligning to TRBD1. The V gene end was trimmed by 6 bases and the J gene end by 3 bases; junction bases not matched to a gene: 9. The CDR3 has 16 amino acids. The germline V gene encodes CDR1 SNHLY and CDR2 FYNNEI. The CDR3 bases are TGTGCCAGCAGGCCCAGGACAGGGGCTATCAATCAGCCCCAGCATTTT. As protein: CASRPRTGAINQPQHF. Combining the CDR3 with reference TRBV2 and TRBJ1-5 gives the whole variable domain EPEVTQTPSHQVTQMGQEVILRCVPISNHLYFYWYRQILGQKVEFLVSFYNNEISEKSEIFDDQFSVERPDGSNFTLKIRSTKLEDSAMYFCASRPRTGAINQPQHFGDGTRLSIL.

This clonotype was detected a few times. The V gene is TRBV19, the J gene TRBJ1-5; 7 bases fit TRBD1. The V segment lost 5 bases and the J segment 1 base; nucleotides outside the gene matches: 14. CDR1 and CDR2 from the germline V gene are LNHDA and SQIVND (reference sequence). The CDR3 extends over 18 amino acids. The CDR3 DNA follows: TGTGCCAGTAGTTCCAAGAGGGCACAGGGGACAAGCAATCAGCCCCAGCATTTT. This codes for CASSSKRAQGTSNQPQHF.

Many counts were recorded for this clonotype. V is TRBV5-5 and J is TRBJ1-1; weak D call: TRBD1 (5 bases). Trimming shortened V by 2 bases and J by 3 bases, and 14 bases separated the two germline ends. CDR1 is SGHKS, CDR2 YYEKEE, per germline (reference sequence). There are 15 residues in the CDR3. CDR3 protein: CASSFSSGSDTEAFF. In DNA, the CDR3 is TGTGCCAGCAGCTTCTCATCAGGGTCTGACACTGAAGCTTTCTTT. The full variable domain, with the rest looked up from reference TRBV5-5 and TRBJ1-1, is DAGVTQSPTHLIKTRGQQVTLRCSPISGHKSVSWYQQVLGQGPQFIFQYYEKEERGRGNFPDRFSARQFPNYSSELNVNALLLGDSALYLCASSFSSGSDTEAFFGQGTRLTVV.

Many counts were recorded for this clonotype. The rearrangement joins TRBV11-2 to TRBJ1-1; TRBD1 matches 12 bases. Trimming took 8 bases from V and 12 from J; bases not matched to a gene: 4. The CDR3 extends over 11 amino acids. The germline gives CDR1 SGHAT, CDR2 FQNNGV. CDR3 sequence reads: CASWDRGPSFF. CDR3 sequence (DNA): TGTGCCAGCTGGGACAGGGGGCCGTCTTTCTTT.

This clonotype was observed many times. The chain links TRBV29-1 to TRBJ1-1, with D hard to call. CDR3 length: 14 amino acids. The germline V gene has CDR1 SQVTM and CDR2 ANQGSEA. Trimming shortened V by 7 bases and J by 1 base, and 16 bases separated the two germline ends. The CDR3 protein is CSAGWRKANTEAFF. CDR3 DNA sequence: TGCAGCGCCGGGTGGCGAAAAGCGAACACTGAAGCTTTCTTT. Filled out from reference TRBV29-1 and TRBJ1-1, the complete variable domain reads SAVISQKPSRDICQRGTSLTIQCQVDSQVTMMFWYRQQPGQSLTLIATANQGSEATYESGFVIDKFPISRPNLTFSTLTVSNMSPEDSSIYLCSAGWRKANTEAFFGQGTRLTVV.

This clonotype has ten or more counts. V is TRBV2 and J is TRBJ2-7; D is uncertain. Trimming stripped 3 bases from V and 9 bases from J, with 21 bases between. The CDR3 runs 15 residues. Germline V CDR1 and CDR2: SNHLY, FYNNEI. The CDR3 nucleotides are TGTGCCAGCAGTGACGGCTCCTGGATAGCCCTCGGGCAGTACTTC. Protein product: CASSDGSWIALGQYF.

The chain recombines TRBV11-3 with TRBJ2-1; D possibly corresponds to TRBD2 (6 bases). Germline V gene lookup returns CDR1 SGHNT and CDR2 YENEEA. V lost 7 bases to trimming and J lost 8 bases, with 18 bases between them. This CDR3 comprises 14 residues. The CDR3 here is CASTPGLVLDEQFF. CDR3 nucleotides: TGTGCCAGCACCCCGGGACTCGTCCTCGATGAGCAGTTCTTC. Based on the CDR3 plus reference TRBV11-3 and TRBJ2-1, the full variable domain is EAGVVQSPRYKIIEKKQPVAFWCNPISGHNTLYWYLQNLGQGPELLIRYENEEAVDDSQLPKDRFSAERLKGVDSTLKIQPAELGDSAVYLCASTPGLVLDEQFFGPGTRLTVL.

This clonotype turned up a few times. The chain links TRBV3-1 to TRBJ2-1; D might be TRBD2 (6 bases). Germline CDR1 is LGHDT and CDR2 is YNNKEL (reference sequence). The CDR3 extends over 14 amino acids. The germline V and J ends were trimmed by 2 bases and 6 bases, with 11 bases remaining between them. CDR3: CASSQRVAANEQFF. CDR3 DNA: TGTGCCAGCAGCCAAAGGGTAGCGGCCAATGAGCAGTTCTTC.

This clonotype was counted ten times or more. The CDR3: CAWSVLRDGTYEQYF. CDR3 nucleotide sequence: TGTGCCTGGAGTGTACTCCGGGACGGAACCTACGAGCAGTACTTC. This chain joins TRBV30 and TRBJ2-7, with D perhaps matching TRBD1 or TRBD2 (5 bases each). With 0 bases removed from V and 2 bases from J, the gap between germline ends came to 14 bases. This CDR3 has 15 amino acids. Germline V gives CDR1 GTSNPN, CDR2 SVGIG (reference sequence).

This clonotype appeared many times. The chain is built from TRBV6-1 and TRBJ1-2; D remains ambiguous. The CDR3 extends over 16 amino acids. Trimming took off 6 bases at V and 2 bases at J, with 19 bases between the two ends. In germline, CDR1 is MNHNS, CDR2 SASEGT. The CDR3 nucleotides are TGTGCCAGCAGACCAAACGAAGGACGTCTAAACTATGGCTACACCTTC. Protein sequence: CASRPNEGRLNYGYTF.

This clonotype was counted many times. The chain employs TRBV30 and TRBJ2-7, with a tentative D call TRBD1 (5 bases). Germline V gives CDR1 GTSNPN, CDR2 SVGIG (reference sequence). This CDR3 contains 15 residues. V lost 0 bases and J 2 bases, leaving 14 bases between the germline ends. CDR3 region: CAWSVPSRAAYEQYF. CDR3 bases: TGTGCCTGGAGTGTACCCTCCAGGGCTGCCTACGAGCAGTACTTC.

This clonotype turned up a few times. The chain employs TRBV6-1 and TRBJ2-3, with 8 bases lining up with TRBD1. J was trimmed by 1 base and V by 2 bases; bases with no gene match: 2. Looked up from germline, CDR1 is MNHNS and CDR2 is SASEGT. The CDR3 is 15 amino acids. CDR3 DNA: TGTGCCAGCAGTGAACCGGACAGGGGCACAGATACGCAGTATTTT. Translated: CASSEPDRGTDTQYF.